These 18 T cell receptor beta chains share one sample of origin, sequenced in a study of beta chain features in type 1 diabetes. Since all of the isolated RNA was reverse transcribed, expressed TCRB transcripts were what got sequenced. TCRdb's table, derived via immunoSEQ multiplex PCR, lists solely in-frame clones and lacks some. The sample carries about 210,000 clones, approximately 10% recorded once. The sample was central memory CD4+ T cells from blood. The origin of the receptors is a young man in good health.

This rearrangement joins TRBV6-1 to TRBJ1-4, with 9 nucleotides matching TRBD1. CDR1 is MNHNS, CDR2 SASEGT, per germline. V lost 4 bases, J lost 8 bases, and 5 bases stayed unmatched. The CDR3 runs 14 residues. The chain's CDR3 is CASSARDRDEKLFF. CDR3 sequence (DNA): TGTGCCAGCAGTGCTCGGGACAGGGACGAAAAACTGTTTTTT.

This clone has only a few counts. Distinct nucleotide sequences in the sample also encode this CDR3. This sequence joins TRBV7-6 and TRBJ2-3; no reliable D call. The CDR3 is made up of 13 amino acids. V dropped 5 bases and J dropped 0 bases, with 6 bases sitting between them. Germline V gene data show CDR1 as SGHVS and CDR2 as FNYEAQ. In DNA, the CDR3 is TGTGCCAGCAGCCTGGCTAGCACAGATACGCAGTATTTT. This gives the protein CASSLASTDTQYF.

The J gene is TRBJ1-1, the V gene TRBV6-5; D not resolved. Germline values: CDR1 MNHEY, CDR2 SVGAGI. The CDR3 sequence is 13 residues long. V was cut by 6 bases and J by 2 bases, with 10 bases left in between. CDR3 amino acids: CASSFESNTEAFF. The CDR3 bases are TGTGCCAGCAGCTTCGAGAGTAACACTGAAGCTTTCTTT.

The chain recombines TRBV30 with TRBJ2-5; TRBD1 or TRBD2 may be the D gene (5 bases each). Germline values: CDR1 GTSNPN, CDR2 SVGIG (reference sequence). This CDR3 contains 13 residues. V was trimmed by 3 bases and J by 5 bases, leaving 13 bases between them. The CDR3 DNA reads TGTGCCTGGAGCATTGGGGGTCGGGAGACCCAGTACTTC. Protein: CAWSIGGRETQYF.

This clone was found a few times. The chain links TRBV12-5 to TRBJ1-5; D gene unclear. Trimming pared 6 bases from V and 1 base from J, leaving 10 bases between. Germline assignment: CDR1 LGHNT and CDR2 FRNRAP. This CDR3 comprises 14 residues. In nucleotides, the CDR3 is TGTGCTAGTGGGCCCGACATGAGCAATCAGCCCCAGCATTTT. It specifies CASGPDMSNQPQHF.

This clone was recorded a few times. V usage is TRBV9 and J usage is TRBJ2-2, with D maybe TRBD2 (6 bases). V dropped 0 bases and J dropped 1 base, with 10 bases sitting between them. This CDR3 region has 16 residues. Germline-derived CDR1 and CDR2 are SGDLS and YYNGEE. The CDR3 reads CASSVGGLVNTGELFF. The CDR3 nucleotides are TGTGCCAGCAGCGTAGGGGGACTGGTGAACACCGGGGAGCTGTTTTTT. Looking up the rest from reference TRBV9 and TRBJ2-2 gives the full variable domain: DSGVTQTPKHLITATGQRVTLRCSPRSGDLSVYWYQQSLDQGLQFLIQYYNGEERAKGNILERFSAQQFPDLHSELNLSSLELGDSALYFCASSVGGLVNTGELFFGEGSRLTVL.

This clone was seen a handful of times. Given a far larger clone just one base away, this is likely a sequencing read error. The chain combines TRBV30 with TRBJ2-2, with a possible D match to TRBD2 (6 bases). This CDR3 comprises 15 residues. From germline, CDR1 is GTSNPN and CDR2 SVGIG (reference sequence). Deletions cut 4 bases from V and 2 bases from J, with 14 bases between. Here the CDR3 reads CAWTPGSSNTGELFF. For the CDR3, the DNA is TGTGCCTGGACGCCCGGGAGCAGCAACACCGGGGAGCTGTTTTTT.

CDR3 amino acids: CASSQGIIAGGDNEQFF. CDR3 DNA: TGTGCCAGCAGCCAAGGAATTATCGCGGGAGGAGACAATGAGCAGTTCTTC. V is TRBV4-2 and J is TRBJ2-1; 8 bases align to TRBD2. Germline V gives CDR1 LGHNA, CDR2 YNFKEQ. CDR3 length: 17 amino acids. Trimming at V came to 1 base and at J to 5 bases, leaving 10 bases not matched to a gene.

This clone has just a few counts. The rearrangement joins TRBV29-1 to TRBJ2-7; 10 positions match TRBD1. The CDR3 consists of 13 residues. V trimming: 0 bases; J trimming: 7 bases; junction bases outside the gene matches: 3. CDR1 SQVTM and CDR2 ANQGSEA come from the germline V gene. This chain's CDR3 is CSVEDGTGVEQYF. As DNA, the CDR3 is TGCAGCGTTGAAGACGGGACAGGGGTAGAGCAGTACTTC.

This clone was counted many times. The V and J genes are TRBV30 and TRBJ1-4; D remains unclear. This CDR3 has 14 amino acids. Trimming removed 1 base at V and 8 bases at J, with 14 bases between. CDR1 is GTSNPN and CDR2 is SVGIG in the germline V gene (reference sequence). The CDR3 DNA is TGTGCCTGGAGTGACTTTCAGGTTTGGGAAAAACTGTTTTTT. It codes for CAWSDFQVWEKLFF.

The genes are TRBV18 and TRBJ1-1; D gene uncertain. The length of the CDR3 is 14 residues. Germline V lookup: CDR1 KGHSH, CDR2 LQKENI. Trimming stripped 2 bases from V and 0 bases from J, with 7 bases between. The CDR3 DNA is TGTGCCAGCTCACCAGGGCAGTTGAACACTGAAGCTTTCTTT. Its protein is CASSPGQLNTEAFF.

The table lists this clone with a few counts. The chain joins TRBV5-1 to TRBJ2-3; unclear D gene. Trimming shortened V by 3 bases and J by 9 bases, and 17 bases separated the two germline ends. The CDR3 runs 14 residues. Germline loops: CDR1 SGHRS, CDR2 YFSETQ. The CDR3 bases are TGCGCCAGCAGCTGGACGGCTGGAACTGGCACGCAGTATTTT. As protein: CASSWTAGTGTQYF.

The V call is TRBV5-4, the J call TRBJ2-7; 13 bases align to TRBD2. This CDR3 is built from 15 residues. The junction had 3 bases not matched to a gene; V was cut back by 0 bases and J by 6 bases. Germline loops: CDR1 SGHNT, CDR2 YYREEE (reference sequence). CDR3 amino acids: CASSLERTSGGEQYF. The CDR3 DNA reads TGTGCCAGCAGCTTGGAACGGACTAGCGGGGGCGAGCAGTACTTC.

The chain is built from TRBV6-6 and TRBJ2-5; D is ambiguous. Germline CDR1 is MNHNY and CDR2 is SVGAGI (reference sequence). Between the trimmed V and J ends, which lost 5 bases and 1 base, there was a span of 14 bases. There are 15 residues in the CDR3. The CDR3 spells CASSTLGAIQETQYF. The CDR3 DNA reads TGTGCCAGCAGTACCCTTGGAGCTATCCAAGAGACCCAGTACTTC.

The V and J genes are TRBV7-3 and TRBJ2-1; 7 bases fit TRBD2. Looked up from germline, CDR1 is SGHTA and CDR2 is FQGTGA. This CDR3 spans 13 amino acids. J gave up 9 bases and V 4 bases, and 6 bases lay outside the gene matches. The CDR3 DNA is TGTGCCAGCAGCTCGAAAGTAGCGGGTGAGCAGTTCTTC. Protein: CASSSKVAGEQFF.

Many counts were recorded for this clone. The chain employs TRBV7-2 and TRBJ2-1; 7 positions match TRBD1. This CDR3 comprises 14 residues. Germline trimming cut 5 bases from V and 8 bases from J; bases unmatched to any gene: 9. Germline CDR1 is SGHTA and CDR2 is FQGNSA. The CDR3 coding sequence is TGTGCCAGCAGCCAAAGGAGACAGGGCCATGAGCAGTTCTTC. This translates into CASSQRRQGHEQFF.

The chain joins TRBV7-9 to TRBJ2-1, with TRBD1 matching 8 bases. The germline V gene encodes CDR1 SEHNR and CDR2 FQNEAQ (reference sequence). The J segment lost 0 bases and the V segment lost 2 bases, leaving 6 bases of the junction unmatched. The CDR3 contains 17 residues. The chain's CDR3 is CASSLTTGASSYNEQFF. For the CDR3, the DNA is TGTGCCAGCAGCTTAACGACAGGGGCCAGCTCCTACAATGAGCAGTTCTTC.

The CDR3 reads CAWSRGLAGAETQYF. The DNA of the CDR3 is TGTGCCTGGAGTCGCGGACTAGCGGGAGCTGAGACCCAGTACTTC. The chain couples TRBV30 to TRBJ2-5, with TRBD2 identical over 13 bases. The CDR3 sequence is 15 residues long. The V gene's germline CDR1 is GTSNPN and CDR2 SVGIG (reference sequence). The ends lost 2 bases at V and 5 bases at J; junction bases unmatched: 5.